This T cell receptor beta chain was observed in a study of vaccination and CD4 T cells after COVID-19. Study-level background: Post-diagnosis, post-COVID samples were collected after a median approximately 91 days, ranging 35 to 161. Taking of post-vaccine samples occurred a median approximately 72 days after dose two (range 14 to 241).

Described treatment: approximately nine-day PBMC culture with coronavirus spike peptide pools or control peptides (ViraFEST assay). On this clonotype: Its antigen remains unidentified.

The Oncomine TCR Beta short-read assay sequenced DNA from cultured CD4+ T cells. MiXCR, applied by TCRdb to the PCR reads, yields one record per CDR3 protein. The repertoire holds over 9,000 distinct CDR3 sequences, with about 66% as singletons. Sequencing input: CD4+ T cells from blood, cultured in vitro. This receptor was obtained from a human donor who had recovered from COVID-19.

The chain's CDR3 is CSATNIQETQYF. The DNA for the CDR3 is TGCAGTGCCACGAACATCCAAGAGACCCAGTACTTC. The chain combines TRBV20-1 with TRBJ2-5; D is undetermined. V lost 6 bases and J 1 base, leaving 9 bases between the germline ends. This CDR3 has 12 amino acids. Germline loops: CDR1 DFQATT, CDR2 SNEGSKA (reference sequence).